Sequencing of this TCR beta chain was carried out in a study of T cells after yellow fever vaccination. A single record per CDR3 protein comes from TCRdb applying MiXCR to the 5' RACE reads. The sample holds 20,000 to 25,000 distinct CDR3 sequences, roughly 5.6% seen once. Broader study findings: Sorted repertoires could include abundant contaminating clonotypes from bulk cells.

This CDR3 is 15 amino acids long. In germline, CDR1 is SGHVS, CDR2 FQNEAQ. V lost 1 base and J lost 6, with 16 bases in between. This clonotype was recorded many times. The sequencing used PBMCs, either bulk or a sorted T-cell subset (CD4+, CD8+, memory, or dextramer-sorted; not recorded which), collected approximately 47 days after the first yellow fever vaccination. The chain joins TRBV7-8 to TRBJ2-7; D might be TRBD2 (5 bases). The TCR originated in a man aged 18 to 29 who received the YFV17D yellow fever vaccine. This CDR3 is CASSLVSGGLGEQYF. The CDR3 nucleotides read TGTGCCAGCAGCTTAGTAAGTGGCGGGCTCGGCGAGCAGTACTTC.